This T cell receptor beta chain was recovered during a study of OX40 agonist ivuxolimab in advanced cancers. CDR3 length: 15 residues. V lost 0 bases, J lost 0 bases, and 5 bases lay in between. Germline V lookup: CDR1 MNHEY, CDR2 SVGAGI. Some clones are missing from TCRdb's copy, which holds only in-frame ones; the method was immunoSEQ multiplex PCR. The sample lists 50,000 to 70,000 clones; approximately 87% were seen once. The receptor was derived from an adult with an advanced solid tumor such as melanoma, head and neck, liver or kidney cancer. This sequence joins TRBV6-5 and TRBJ2-2; no reliable D call. The input for sequencing was CD4+ or CD8+ T cells sorted from blood, taken in a trial of the OX40 agonist ivuxolimab. The CDR3 is CASSYSAANTGELFF. CDR3 nucleotide sequence: TGTGCCAGCAGTTACTCCGCTGCGAACACCGGGGAGCTGTTTTTT.